The entry below gives a single T cell receptor beta chain sequence along with its context. The antigen is not known. The trim removed 5 bases at V and 7 bases at J, leaving 7 bases unmatched. This CDR3 has 13 amino acids. In germline, CDR1 is PRHDT, CDR2 FYEKMQ (reference sequence). The repertoire was sequenced with immunoSEQ multiplex PCR; TCRdb's copy has only in-frame clones and lacks some. The top ten clones hold 2% to 2.5% of a sample with around 28,000 clones, 85% to 95% of them seen once. The data originate from a study of T cell clonotyping in hematopoietic cell transplantation. The overall study: Cytoreduction preceded collection of pretransplant recipient samples.

Study conclusions and caveats: Few recipient clonotypes overlapped donors; over 95% were de novo at given depth.

As to time point: recipient sample about 28 days before transplant, after cytoreduction. Samples: about 28 days before transplant, then days 30, 100 and 180 after. V gene TRBV13 combines with J gene TRBJ1-2, with TRBD1 matching 7 bases. This sequence was found in a man aged 50 or older with acute myeloid leukemia. Some clones in this sample may be carry-over from other donors' samples. The sequencing used peripheral blood mononuclear cells, collected before stem cell transplant. The chain's CDR3 is CASSPYQGGGYTF. The DNA for the CDR3 is TGTGCCAGCAGCCCATACCAGGGGGGTGGCTACACCTTC.